This TCR beta chain was observed in a study of cytomegalovirus exposure and HLA in healthy donors. This clone occurred a few times. Primers: 60 Vbeta forward and 13 Jbeta reverse. Assay: immunoSEQ multiplex PCR; the TCRdb copy retains only in-frame clones and omits some. Of more than 150,000 clones listed, around 78% are singletons. CDR3 size: 17 residues. CDR1 and CDR2 (germline): KGHSH, LQKENI. After removal of 3 bases from V and 0 bases from J, the junction contained 4 bases not matched to a gene. Sequenced input: PBMCs. J is TRBJ1-6 and V is TRBV18; TRBD1 matches at 8 bases. The origin of this receptor is a woman between 45 and 60 years old in good health and CMV-seropositive. The CDR3 sequence is CASSPTGGSSYNSPLHF. The CDR3 DNA reads TGTGCCAGCTCACCTACAGGGGGGAGCTCCTATAATTCACCCCTCCACTTT.